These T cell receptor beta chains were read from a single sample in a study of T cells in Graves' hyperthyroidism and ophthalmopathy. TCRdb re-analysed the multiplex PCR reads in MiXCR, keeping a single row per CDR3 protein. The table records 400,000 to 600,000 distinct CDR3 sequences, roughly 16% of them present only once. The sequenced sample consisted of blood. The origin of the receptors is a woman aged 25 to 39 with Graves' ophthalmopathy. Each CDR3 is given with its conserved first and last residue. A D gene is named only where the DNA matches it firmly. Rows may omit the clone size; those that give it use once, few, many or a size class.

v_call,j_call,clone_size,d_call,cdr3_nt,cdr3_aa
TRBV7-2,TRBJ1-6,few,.,TGTGCCAGCAGCCCCCCCCTGGGTTCACCCCTCCACTTT,CASSPPLGSPLHF
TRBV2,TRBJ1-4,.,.,TGTGCCAGCAGTCCGGATATGCCGGGAGGACTGTTTTTT,CASSPDMPGGLFF
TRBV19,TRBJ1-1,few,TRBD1,TGTGCCACAAGACAGGGGGGAGACACTGAAGCTTTCTTT,CATRQGGDTEAFF
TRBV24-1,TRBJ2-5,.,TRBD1,TGTGCCACCAGTGATCGGCCCTTAGGCGACAGGGCTAGGGAGACCCAGTACTTC,CATSDRPLGDRARETQYF
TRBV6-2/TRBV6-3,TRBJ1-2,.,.,TGTGCCAGCAGTTACTCGGCCGGAGGGGCGGACTATGGCTACACCTTC,CASSYSAGGADYGYTF
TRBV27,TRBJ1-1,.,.,TGTGCCAGCAGTCTTCACGGGGGTATAGGGGCTTTCTTT,CASSLHGGIGAFF
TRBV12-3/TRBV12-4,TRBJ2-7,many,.,TGTGCCAGCAGTTGGTCGGACAATACCTACGAGCAGTACTTC,CASSWSDNTYEQYF
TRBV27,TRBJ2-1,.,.,TGTGCCAGCAGTTTGGGACCGCGGGTTTACAATGAGCAGTTCTTC,CASSLGPRVYNEQFF
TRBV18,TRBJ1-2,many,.,TGTGCCAGCTCACCTCCGTCGACTAACTATGGCTACACCTTC,CASSPPSTNYGYTF
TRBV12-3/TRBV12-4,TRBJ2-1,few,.,TGTGCCATCCTAAACATGCCTACCTCCAATGAGCAGTTCTTC,CAILNMPTSNEQFF
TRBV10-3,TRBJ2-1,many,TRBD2,TGTGCCATCACCTCTGGGGCGCTAGCGGACAATGAGCAGTTCTTC,CAITSGALADNEQFF
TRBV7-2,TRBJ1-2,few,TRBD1,TGTGCCAGCAGCGGTAGACAGGGTTATCAAGAGGGCTACACCTTC,CASSGRQGYQEGYTF
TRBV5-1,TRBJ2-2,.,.,TGCGCCAGCGGGCTAGCGCAGAACACCGGGGAGCTGTTTTTT,CASGLAQNTGELFF
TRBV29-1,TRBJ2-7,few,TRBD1,TGCAGCGTTGTGCAGGGGGATGACAGTTCGGACTACGAGCAGTACTTC,CSVVQGDDSSDYEQYF
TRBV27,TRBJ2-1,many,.,TGTGCCAGCAGTTCCGGGACTTCCTACAATGAGCAGTTCTTC,CASSSGTSYNEQFF
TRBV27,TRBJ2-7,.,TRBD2,TGTGCCAGCAAAACGAGGCTAGCGGGCACCCCAAGGGCATTCAGTCGGGAGCAGTACTTC,CASKTRLAGTPRAFSREQYF
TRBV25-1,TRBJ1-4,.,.,TGTGCCAGCAGTGAGTTGGGGAGGGATGAAAAACTGTTTTTT,CASSELGRDEKLFF
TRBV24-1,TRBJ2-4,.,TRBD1,TGTGCCACAGCTACTGTGGGACAGGGGGCTTCCAAAAACATTCAGTACTTC,CATATVGQGASKNIQYF
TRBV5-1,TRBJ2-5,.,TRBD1,TGCGCCAGCAGCTTGGGGACAGGTTATAATCCTCTCCAAGAGACCCAGTACTTC,CASSLGTGYNPLQETQYF
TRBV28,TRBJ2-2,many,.,TGTGCCAGCAGTATCTTGGGGGATGGCGGGGAGCTGTTTTTT,CASSILGDGGELFF
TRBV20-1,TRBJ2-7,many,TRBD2,TGCAGTGCTAGGGCAATCACTAGCGGGAGTTCGTACGAGCAGTACTTC,CSARAITSGSSYEQYF
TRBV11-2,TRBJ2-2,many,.,TGTGCCAGCAGCTTAGAGTCAGGCTGGGGCACCGGGGAGCTGTTTTTT,CASSLESGWGTGELFF
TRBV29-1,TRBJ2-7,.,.,TGCAGCGCAACCCCGGACAGAGCCTACGAGCAGTACTTC,CSATPDRAYEQYF
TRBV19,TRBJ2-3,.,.,TGTGCCAGTAGTATAGTAGTCTCGGATACGCAGTATTTT,CASSIVVSDTQYF
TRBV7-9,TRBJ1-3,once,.,TGTGCCAGCAGCTTATGGGGCCACTCGGAAACGGACTCTGGAAACACCATATATTTT,CASSLWGHSETDSGNTIYF
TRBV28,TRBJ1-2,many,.,TGTGCCAGCAGTTTATTAGGGAACGACTATGGCTACACCTTC,CASSLLGNDYGYTF
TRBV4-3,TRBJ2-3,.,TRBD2,TGCGCCAGCAGCCAACTGAAAACCGGGACTAGCGGGATCGCAGATACGCAGTATTTT,CASSQLKTGTSGIADTQYF
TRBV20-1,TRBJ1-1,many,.,TGCAGTGCCCCCCCGCATTTAAGGACTGAAGCTTTCTTT,CSAPPHLRTEAFF
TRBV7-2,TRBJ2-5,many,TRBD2,TGTGCCAGCAGCTTACTCGGCGGGAGAGGGGAGACCCAGTACTTC,CASSLLGGRGETQYF
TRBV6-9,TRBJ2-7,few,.,TGTGCCAGCAGTTTTGGCGGGACCACCTACGAGCAGTACTTC,CASSFGGTTYEQYF
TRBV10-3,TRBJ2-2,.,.,TGTGCCATCAGTGAGACTCCTACCGGGGAGCTGTTTTTT,CAISETPTGELFF
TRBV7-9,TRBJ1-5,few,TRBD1,TGTGCCAGCAGCCCTCAGGGGGCCGGCAATCAGCCCCAGCATTTT,CASSPQGAGNQPQHF
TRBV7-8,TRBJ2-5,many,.,TGTGCCAGCAGCCGACAGGGAGGGACAGAGACCCAGTACTTC,CASSRQGGTETQYF
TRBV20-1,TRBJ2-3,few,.,TGCAGCTCGCTAACCCCGATAGATACGCAGTATTTT,CSSLTPIDTQYF
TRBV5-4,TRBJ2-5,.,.,TGTGCCAGCAGCTCAAGGGACAAGGGAGAGACCCAGTACTTC,CASSSRDKGETQYF
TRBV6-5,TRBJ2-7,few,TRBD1,TGTGCCAGCAGTTGGTCCAGGGGGTTACACGAGCAGTACTTC,CASSWSRGLHEQYF
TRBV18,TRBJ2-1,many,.,TGTGCCAGCTCACCACGGGACGTCCGTTATCATGAGCAGTTCTTC,CASSPRDVRYHEQFF
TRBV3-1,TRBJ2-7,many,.,TGTGCCAGCAGCCAAGATGAGACGGTCTCCTACGAGCAGTACTTC,CASSQDETVSYEQYF
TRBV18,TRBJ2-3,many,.,TGTGCCAGCTCTGGGACCACAGATACGCAGTATTTT,CASSGTTDTQYF
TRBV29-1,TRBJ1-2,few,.,TGCAGCGTGGAAAAACAGGGTCAAGGCGCTGGCTACACCTTC,CSVEKQGQGAGYTF
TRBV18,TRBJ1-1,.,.,TGTGCCAGCTCACCTCCGTGGCAGGGTGATGGCACTGAAGCTTTCTTT,CASSPPWQGDGTEAFF
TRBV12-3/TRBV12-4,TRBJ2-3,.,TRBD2,TGTGCCAGCAGCGGGGGGACTAGCACAGATACGCAGTATTTT,CASSGGTSTDTQYF
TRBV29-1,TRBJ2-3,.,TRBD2,TGCAGCGTTGTCTTACTAGCGGGCTTCACAGATACGCAGTATTTT,CSVVLLAGFTDTQYF
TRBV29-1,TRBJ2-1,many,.,TGCAGCGTGGAGCCCCTACTTGGGAGGTCCTACAATGAGCAGTTCTTC,CSVEPLLGRSYNEQFF
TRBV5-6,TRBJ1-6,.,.,TGTGCCAGCAGCTTGAGGACCTCTTCACCCCTCCACTTT,CASSLRTSSPLHF
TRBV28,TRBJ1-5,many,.,TGTGCCAGCAGTCCTAGTCAGCCCCAGCATTTT,CASSPSQPQHF
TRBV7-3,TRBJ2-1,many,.,TGTGCCAGCAGCTTACTTGGGCCAGGGTATGATGAGCAGTTCTTC,CASSLLGPGYDEQFF
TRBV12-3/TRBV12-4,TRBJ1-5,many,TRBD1,TGTGCCAGCAGTCGCCCGGGCAGGGGGCTTTTGAGCAATCAGCCCCAGCATTTT,CASSRPGRGLLSNQPQHF
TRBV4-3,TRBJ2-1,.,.,TGCGCCAGCAGCCAAGATGGTGGAAGTTCCAATGAGCAGTTCTTC,CASSQDGGSSNEQFF
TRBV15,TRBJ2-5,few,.,TGTGCCACCAGCAGAGAAATGGTTAGGGAGACCCAGTACTTC,CATSREMVRETQYF
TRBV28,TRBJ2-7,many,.,TGTGCCAGCAGCCCCACCTCTAGCTCCTACGAGCAGTACTTC,CASSPTSSSYEQYF
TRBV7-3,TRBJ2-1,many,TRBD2,TGTGCCAGCAGCCGAAATAGCGGGAGATATTTACATGAGCAGTTCTTC,CASSRNSGRYLHEQFF
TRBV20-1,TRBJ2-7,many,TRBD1,TGCAGTACCCTGGACAGGGCGCCCTACGAGCAGTACTTC,CSTLDRAPYEQYF